This entry lists 11 T cell receptor beta chains sequenced from one sample in a study of blood T cell repertoires in COVID-19. Measured with immunoSEQ multiplex PCR; TCRdb has only the in-frame clones, and not every one. This table has about 230,000 clones, over 65% appearing once. The sequencing input was peripheral blood. The source is a woman between 65 and 79 years old with active or convalescent COVID-19.

This clone was detected only once. The V and J genes are TRBV7-9 and TRBJ1-2, with TRBD1 matching 7 bases. Per the germline V gene, CDR1 is SEHNR and CDR2 is FQNEAQ (reference sequence). CDR3 length: 14 residues. The trim removed 5 bases at V and 7 bases at J, leaving 10 bases unmatched. DNA of the CDR3: TGTGCCAGCAGCCCTATAACAGGGGTTGGTGGCTACACCTTC. It translates to CASSPITGVGGYTF.

This clone appeared once. The rearrangement links TRBV2 to TRBJ2-3; D gene unclear. V lost 5 bases and J lost 4, with 16 bases in between. CDR1 SNHLY and CDR2 FYNNEI come from the germline V gene. The CDR3 length is 15 residues. Here the CDR3 reads CASSPRASIADTQYF. In DNA form, the CDR3 reads TGTGCCAGCAGTCCCCGAGCTAGTATCGCAGATACGCAGTATTTT.

DNA for the CDR3: TGTGCCATCGAAGGAGGGTTTCCTAACTATGGCTACACCTTC. The encoded protein is CAIEGGFPNYGYTF. The chain employs TRBV19 and TRBJ1-2; no reliable D call. The V gene lost 10 bases and the J gene lost 0 bases, with 15 bases spanning the gap. The CDR3 sequence is 14 residues long. Germline CDR1 reads LNHDA; CDR2 reads SQIVND (reference sequence).

The rearrangement joins TRBV5-1 to TRBJ2-4, with TRBD1 as a possible D gene (6 bases). Trimming removed 7 bases from V and 0 bases from J, with 17 bases in between. Germline lookup yields CDR1 SGHRS and CDR2 YFSETQ. The CDR3 is 16 residues long. CDR3 in amino acids: CASGQGTNLAKNIQYF. DNA of the CDR3: TGCGCCAGCGGGCAGGGGACAAACCTAGCCAAAAACATTCAGTACTTC.

This clone has more than one count but fewer than ten. V and J are TRBV11-2 and TRBJ2-3; TRBD2 aligns across 7 bases. V lost 3 bases, J lost 6 bases, and 0 bases stayed unmatched. CDR3 length: 12 amino acids. Germline values: CDR1 SGHAT, CDR2 FQNNGV. DNA for the CDR3: TGTGCCAGCAGCTTGGGAGGGGATACGCAGTATTTT. This encodes CASSLGGDTQYF.

The chain links TRBV7-2 to TRBJ1-1; 11 nucleotides match TRBD1. Losses at the gene ends were 8 bases for V and 0 bases for J; bases not matched to a gene: 2. This CDR3 has 14 amino acids. Germline CDR1 reads SGHTA; CDR2 reads FQGNSA. CDR3 bases: TGTGCCAGCGGACAGGGGGCGATGAACACTGAAGCTTTCTTT. Residues: CASGQGAMNTEAFF.

The chain joins TRBV5-4 to TRBJ2-1, with TRBD2 identical over 10 bases. Unmatched junction bases numbered 12, after V lost 7 bases and J lost 8 bases. The CDR3 extends over 15 amino acids. The V gene's germline CDR1 is SGHNT and CDR2 YYREEE (reference sequence). CDR3 sequence (DNA): TGTGCCAGCCGACCCCAGCGGGAGGGCCGCGATGAGCAGTTCTTC. It encodes CASRPQREGRDEQFF.

The J gene is TRBJ1-1, the V gene TRBV4-3; 7 bases match TRBD1. With 1 base clipped from V and 4 bases from J, the junction kept 6 bases outside the gene matches. The CDR3 is made up of 15 amino acids. Germline V CDR1 and CDR2: LGHNA, YSLEER. The CDR3 DNA sequence: TGCGCCAGCAGCCAAGCGTGGCAGGGGGTCACTGAAGCTTTCTTT. Its translation: CASSQAWQGVTEAFF.

CDR3 amino acids: CAISRQGGSNEKLFF. The CDR3 DNA follows: TGTGCCATCAGTAGACAGGGTGGATCTAATGAAAAACTGTTTTTT. The chain links TRBV10-3 to TRBJ1-4, with 7 bases identical to TRBD1. The germline gives CDR1 ENHRY, CDR2 SYGVKD. There are 15 residues in the CDR3. With 5 bases clipped from V and 3 bases from J, the junction kept 6 bases outside the gene matches.

The chain uses TRBV7-2 and TRBJ2-1; possible D gene TRBD2, 5 bases. The germline V gene has CDR1 SGHTA and CDR2 FQGNSA. This CDR3 has 15 residues. Trimming cost V 7 bases and J 0 bases, with 13 bases left between them. The CDR3 DNA sequence: TGTGCCAGCAACCTTCAAGGGAGCTCCTACAATGAGCAGTTCTTC. This gives the protein CASNLQGSSYNEQFF.

The V call is TRBV27, the J call TRBJ2-1; 10 bases match TRBD2. This CDR3 is 18 amino acids long. Germline V gene lookup returns CDR1 MNHEY and CDR2 SMNVEV (reference sequence). V was clipped by 2 bases and J by 4 bases; unmatched bases: 11. CDR3 sequence (DNA): TGTGCCAGCAGTTTACGGTACCCCGGGACTAGCGCGTACAATGAGCAGTTCTTC. Translated, it gives CASSLRYPGTSAYNEQFF.